This T cell receptor beta chain was recovered during a study of shared clonotypes between healthy human individuals. Study-wide points: Sequencing depth was expected to affect clonotype sharing among donors.

The CDR3 sequence is 12 residues long. Germline V gene sequence: CDR1 SNHLY, CDR2 FYNNEI. Sequencing used immunoSEQ multiplex PCR; TCRdb keeps in-frame clones, though not all of them. This table has hundreds of thousands of clones, approximately 77% appearing once. Concerning this clone: As yet, its antigen is unknown. An end of the junction differs from the germline gene, which may be a read error.

HIV-negative, healthy adults without recent acute infections or vaccinations were the donors. The chain links TRBV2 to TRBJ2-1; D gene ambiguous. This clonotype was obtained from a woman in her thirties or forties in good health. Some clones in this sample may be carry-over from other donors' samples. Sequenced material: PBMCs. For the CDR3, the DNA is TGTGCCAGCAGAGAAGCTGGGAATGAGCAGTTCTTC. Translation gives CASREAGNEQFF.